These 21 T cell receptor beta chains originate from one sample sequenced in a study of pediatric ulcerative colitis. The data were produced by immunoSEQ multiplex PCR, yet TCRdb's version contains in-frame clones alone and is incomplete. The sample has more than 10,000 clones, 75% to 80% seen once. During colonoscopy, one to two rectal pinch biopsies were collected. The sample was gut tissue. The receptors shown here come from a boy between 10 and 17 years old who was a control in a study of pediatric ulcerative colitis.

The chain links TRBV5-1 to TRBJ2-1; D is possibly TRBD1 or TRBD2 (6 bases each). The CDR3 consists of 15 residues. Germline V gene lookup returns CDR1 SGHRS and CDR2 YFSETQ. Trimming cost V 3 bases and J 5 bases, with 15 bases left between them. This CDR3 is CASSSLVGGHNEQFF. CDR3 DNA: TGCGCCAGCAGCTCACTAGTTGGGGGGCACAATGAGCAGTTCTTC.

The rearrangement links TRBV18 to TRBJ2-5, with D perhaps TRBD2 (6 bases). CDR1 KGHSH and CDR2 LQKENI come from the germline V gene. CDR3 length: 11 amino acids. V was trimmed by 3 bases and J by 7 bases, leaving 6 bases between them. CDR3 nucleotides: TGTGCCAGCTCACCGGGAGGGACCCAGTACTTC. It yields the protein CASSPGGTQYF.

The J gene is TRBJ2-3, the V gene TRBV7-9; possibly TRBD1 for D (6 bases). This CDR3 is built from 15 residues. Germline-derived CDR1 and CDR2 are SEHNR and FQNEAQ (reference sequence). V was shortened by 5 bases and J by 5 bases, with 17 bases between the two germline ends. CDR3: CASSPWGQAQDTQYF. Here the CDR3 DNA reads TGTGCCAGCAGCCCCTGGGGGCAGGCCCAAGATACGCAGTATTTT.

As for this clone: Other DNA sequences from this sample encode an identical CDR3 as well. The chain links TRBV7-2 to TRBJ1-5, with TRBD1 as a possible D gene (6 bases). Germline CDR1 SGHTA, CDR2 FQGNSA. V was pared by 0 bases and J by 5 bases, with 11 bases between. The CDR3 length is 15 residues. In DNA form, the CDR3 reads TGTGCCAGCAGCTTAGCGGGTGGGGGCGATCAGCCCCAGCATTTT. Residues: CASSLAGGGDQPQHF.

This chain connects TRBV11-2 to TRBJ2-7; the D gene is possibly TRBD1 (5 bases). V lost 5 bases to trimming and J lost 4 bases, with 12 bases between them. The CDR3 totals 13 residues. From germline, CDR1 is SGHAT and CDR2 FQNNGV. The CDR3 sequence is CASSPQVFYEQYF. The CDR3 nucleotides are TGTGCCAGCAGCCCACAGGTTTTTTACGAGCAGTACTTC.

This chain uses TRBV6-6 with TRBJ2-1; D unclear. This CDR3 has 15 amino acids. The V end was cut by 2 bases, the J end by 4 bases, with 12 bases between. CDR1 MNHNY and CDR2 SVGAGI come from the germline V gene (reference sequence). In DNA, the CDR3 is TGTGCCAGCAGTTACCTGGAAGGGCGATACAATGAGCAGTTCTTC. Translation gives CASSYLEGRYNEQFF.

This rearrangement joins TRBV15 to TRBJ2-1, with D possibly being TRBD1 (5 bases). With 5 bases removed from V and 2 bases from J, the gap between germline ends came to 13 bases. The CDR3 is made up of 15 amino acids. Germline V CDR1 and CDR2: LNHNV, YYDKDF (reference sequence). The CDR3, as DNA: TGTGCCACCAGCCCCCGACAGAAGACCTACAATGAGCAGTTCTTC. Amino acids: CATSPRQKTYNEQFF.

The chain has TRBV9 and TRBJ2-5, with 9 positions matching TRBD2. The germline V gene has CDR1 SGDLS and CDR2 YYNGEE. Germline trimming cut 0 bases from V and 5 bases from J; bases unmatched to any gene: 20. The CDR3 covers 20 residues. For the CDR3, the DNA is TGTGCCAGCAGCGTAGGGTTCCAGGGGAGGAAGAGCGGGAGGAGTGAGACCCAGTACTTC. Protein: CASSVGFQGRKSGRSETQYF.

The chain couples TRBV29-1 to TRBJ2-2; weak D call: TRBD1 (6 bases). This CDR3 region has 14 residues. V lost 7 bases to trimming and J lost 3 bases, with 15 bases between them. Germline lookup yields CDR1 SQVTM and CDR2 ANQGSEA. The DNA of the CDR3 is TGCAGCGCCTACGGGGACACCGACACCGGGGAGCTGTTTTTT. Protein sequence: CSAYGDTDTGELFF.

Only one count was recorded for this clone. This CDR3 reads CATSRGRSNQPQHF. CDR3 DNA: TGTGCCACCAGCAGGGGGAGGAGCAATCAGCCCCAGCATTTT. The rearrangement joins TRBV15 to TRBJ1-5; the D is unclear. CDR1 LNHNV and CDR2 YYDKDF come from the germline V gene (reference sequence). This CDR3 is 14 amino acids long. Trimming left V 3 bases short and J 1 base short, with 7 bases between.

The rearrangement uses TRBV27 and TRBJ1-3, with D unclear. Trimming pared 0 bases from V and 1 base from J, leaving 4 bases between. Germline CDR1 MNHEY, CDR2 SMNVEV (reference sequence). There are 14 residues in the CDR3. The CDR3 DNA is TGTGCCAGCAGTTTATCGAGGTCTGGAAACACCATATATTTT. Translating gives CASSLSRSGNTIYF.

This clone was found a few times. The chain joins TRBV9 to TRBJ1-2; 7 bases are a match to TRBD1. The CDR3 is 13 amino acids. J was trimmed by 4 bases and V by 0 bases; bases with no gene match: 0. Germline CDR1 reads SGDLS; CDR2 reads YYNGEE. The CDR3 region is CASSVGQGYGYTF. DNA of the CDR3: TGTGCCAGCAGCGTAGGACAGGGCTATGGCTACACCTTC.

The chain couples TRBV13 to TRBJ1-1; D is possibly TRBD1 (5 bases). CDR1 is PRHDT, CDR2 FYEKMQ, per germline (reference sequence). The CDR3 consists of 12 residues. V was trimmed by 6 bases and J by 2 bases, leaving 7 bases between them. CDR3 in amino acids: CASRGENTEAFF. The CDR3, as DNA: TGTGCCAGCAGAGGGGAAAACACTGAAGCTTTCTTT.

This rearrangement joins TRBV5-4 to TRBJ2-7; D possibly matches TRBD1 or TRBD2 (5 bases each). The CDR3 is 12 amino acids. Trimming took 0 bases from V and 7 from J, leaving 8 bases between them. Germline loops: CDR1 SGHNT, CDR2 YYREEE (reference sequence). CDR3 nucleotides: TGTGCCAGCAGCTTGGATTGGGGGGAGCAGTACTTC. The encoded protein is CASSLDWGEQYF.

This clone was picked up a small number of times. This chain joins TRBV1 and TRBJ1-5. TRBV1 is a pseudogene locus. CDR3 size: 16 residues. In DNA form, the CDR3 reads TGCACCAGCAGCCATCAAAGACTCGATAGCAATCAGCCCCAGCATTTT. Translating it yields CTSSHQRLDSNQPQHF.

The genes are TRBV7-6 and TRBJ2-6; D may be TRBD2 (6 bases). Germline CDR1 SGHVS, CDR2 FNYEAQ. V gave up 1 base and J gave up 0 bases, with 13 bases separating them. This CDR3 is built from 18 residues. The CDR3: CASSLEGGASSGANVLTF. The CDR3 bases are TGTGCCAGCAGCTTAGAGGGCGGGGCGAGCTCTGGGGCCAACGTCCTGACTTTC.

The chain joins TRBV5-1 to TRBJ2-5; a possible D gene is TRBD1 (5 bases). The germline V gene has CDR1 SGHRS and CDR2 YFSETQ. Trimming left V 3 bases short and J 4 bases short, with 13 bases between. The CDR3 totals 14 residues. The CDR3 DNA is TGCGCCAGCAGCTATGGGGCCGGAGCAGAGACCCAGTACTTC. Residues: CASSYGAGAETQYF.

For the CDR3, the DNA is TGTGCCAGCAGTGAAGCGGGAGCGTCGTACGAGCAGTACGTC. Protein sequence: CASSEAGASYEQYV. This sequence joins TRBV6-1 and TRBJ2-7; perhaps TRBD2 as D (5 bases). Germline V CDR1 and CDR2: MNHNS, SASEGT. V was cut by 0 bases and J by 4 bases, with 10 bases left in between. The CDR3 totals 14 residues.

This chain joins TRBV5-4 and TRBJ1-4, with 9 bases fitting TRBD1. The CDR3 spans 14 residues. Germline V CDR1 and CDR2: SGHNT, YYREEE (reference sequence). The V and J ends lost 4 bases and 8 bases, in that order; junction bases with no gene match: 6. The CDR3 spells CASSVPGQGEKLFF. The CDR3 DNA sequence: TGTGCCAGCAGCGTACCGGGACAGGGAGAAAAACTGTTTTTT.

The chain links TRBV6-7 to TRBJ2-2, with TRBD2 as a possible D gene (6 bases). TRBV6-7 is assigned to the ORF class and has an uncertain function. The CDR3 sequence is 16 residues long. V lost 2 bases to trimming and J lost 0 bases, with 10 bases between them. CDR3 sequence (DNA): TGTGCCAGCAGTTACACCGGGACTCCGAACACCGGGGAGCTGTTTTTT. Encoded protein: CASSYTGTPNTGELFF.

This clone was found once. The gene calls are TRBV6-5 and TRBJ1-2, with D maybe TRBD1 (6 bases). The CDR3 runs to 14 residues. V shed 4 bases and J shed 4 bases, with 13 bases lying between them. The germline V gene encodes CDR1 MNHEY and CDR2 SVGAGI. The CDR3 loop is CASSSLGAGYGYTF. The CDR3 nucleotides read TGTGCCAGCAGTTCTCTGGGGGCAGGCTATGGCTACACCTTC.